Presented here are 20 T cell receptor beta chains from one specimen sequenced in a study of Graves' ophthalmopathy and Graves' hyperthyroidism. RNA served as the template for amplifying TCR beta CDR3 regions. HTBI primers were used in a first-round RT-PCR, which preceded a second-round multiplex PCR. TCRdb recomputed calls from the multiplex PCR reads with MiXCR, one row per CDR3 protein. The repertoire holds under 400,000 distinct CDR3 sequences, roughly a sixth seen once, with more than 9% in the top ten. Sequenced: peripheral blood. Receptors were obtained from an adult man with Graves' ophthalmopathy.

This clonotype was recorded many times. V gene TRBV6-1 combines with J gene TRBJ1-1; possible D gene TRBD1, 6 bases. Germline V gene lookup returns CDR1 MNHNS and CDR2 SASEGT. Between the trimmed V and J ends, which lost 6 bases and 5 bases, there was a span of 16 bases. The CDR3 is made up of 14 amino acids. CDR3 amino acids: CASRLQGSGTEAFF. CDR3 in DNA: TGTGCCAGCAGGTTGCAGGGGAGTGGGACTGAAGCTTTCTTT.

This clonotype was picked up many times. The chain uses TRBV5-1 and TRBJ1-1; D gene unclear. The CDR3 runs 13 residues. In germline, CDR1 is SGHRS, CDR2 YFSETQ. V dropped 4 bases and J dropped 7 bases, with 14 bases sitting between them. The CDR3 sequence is CASSPYSGFEAFF. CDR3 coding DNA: TGCGCCAGCAGCCCGTACTCAGGCTTTGAAGCTTTCTTT.

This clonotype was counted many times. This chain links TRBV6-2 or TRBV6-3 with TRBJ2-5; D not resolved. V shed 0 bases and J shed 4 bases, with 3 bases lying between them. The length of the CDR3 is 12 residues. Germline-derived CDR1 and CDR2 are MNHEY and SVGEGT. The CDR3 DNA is TGTGCCAGCAGTTACTCGATAGAGACCCAGTACTTC. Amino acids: CASSYSIETQYF.

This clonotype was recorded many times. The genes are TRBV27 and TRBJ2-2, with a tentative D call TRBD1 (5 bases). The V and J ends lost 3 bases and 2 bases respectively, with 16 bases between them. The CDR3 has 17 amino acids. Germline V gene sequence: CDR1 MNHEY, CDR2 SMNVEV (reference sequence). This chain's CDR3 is CASSFRGKALNTGELFF. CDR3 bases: TGTGCCAGCAGTTTTAGGGGAAAGGCACTAAACACCGGGGAGCTGTTTTTT.

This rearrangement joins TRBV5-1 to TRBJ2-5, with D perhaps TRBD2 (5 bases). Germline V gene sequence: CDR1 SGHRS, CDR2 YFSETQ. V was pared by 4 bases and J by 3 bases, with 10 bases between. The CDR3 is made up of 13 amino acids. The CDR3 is CASSPGIEETQYF. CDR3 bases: TGCGCCAGCAGCCCCGGGATAGAAGAGACCCAGTACTTC. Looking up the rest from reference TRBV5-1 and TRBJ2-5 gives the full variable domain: KAGVTQTPRYLIKTRGQQVTLSCSPISGHRSVSWYQQTPGQGLQFLFEYFSETQRNKGNFPGRFSGRQFSNSRSEMNVSTLELGDSALYLCASSPGIEETQYFGPGTRLLVL.

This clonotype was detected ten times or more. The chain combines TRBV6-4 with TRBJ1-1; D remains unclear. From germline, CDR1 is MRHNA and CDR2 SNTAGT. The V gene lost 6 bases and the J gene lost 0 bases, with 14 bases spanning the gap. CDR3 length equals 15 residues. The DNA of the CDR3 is TGTGCCAGCAGCCTCCGGGCGGAGATGAACACTGAAGCTTTCTTT. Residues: CASSLRAEMNTEAFF.

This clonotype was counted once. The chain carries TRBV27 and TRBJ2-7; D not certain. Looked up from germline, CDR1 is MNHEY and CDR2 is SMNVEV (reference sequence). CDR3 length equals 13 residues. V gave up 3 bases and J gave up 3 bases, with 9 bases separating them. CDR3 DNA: TGTGCCAGCAGTTTTAAGGGCTGCTACGAGCAGTACTTC. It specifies CASSFKGCYEQYF.

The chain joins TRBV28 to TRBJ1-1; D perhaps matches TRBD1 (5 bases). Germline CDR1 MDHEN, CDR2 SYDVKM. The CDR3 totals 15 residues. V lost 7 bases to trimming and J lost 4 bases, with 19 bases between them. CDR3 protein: CASNPQIQGSTEAFF. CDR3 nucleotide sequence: TGTGCCAGCAACCCGCAAATCCAGGGCAGCACTGAAGCTTTCTTT. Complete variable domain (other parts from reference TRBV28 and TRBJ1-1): DVKVTQSSRYLVKRTGEKVFLECVQDMDHENMFWYRQDPGLGLRLIYFSYDVKMKEKGDIPEGYSVSREKKERFSLILESASTNQTSMYLCASNPQIQGSTEAFFGQGTRLTVV.

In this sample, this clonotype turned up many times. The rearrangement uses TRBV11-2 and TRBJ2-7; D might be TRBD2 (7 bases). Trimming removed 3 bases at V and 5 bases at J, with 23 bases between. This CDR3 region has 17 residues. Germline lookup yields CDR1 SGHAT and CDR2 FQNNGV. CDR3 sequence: CASSFSLGGAGVDEQYF. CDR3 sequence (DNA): TGTGCCAGCAGCTTCTCCTTGGGGGGGGCAGGGGTTGACGAGCAGTACTTC.

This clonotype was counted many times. The CDR3 DNA is TGTGCCAGCAGTTACGAGGCCGAAACCCAGTACTTC. This gives the protein CASSYEAETQYF. The V and J genes are TRBV6-9 and TRBJ2-5, with D unresolved. V was cut by 3 bases and J by 8 bases, with 10 bases left in between. In germline, CDR1 is MNHGY, CDR2 SVAAGI. The CDR3 is made up of 12 amino acids.

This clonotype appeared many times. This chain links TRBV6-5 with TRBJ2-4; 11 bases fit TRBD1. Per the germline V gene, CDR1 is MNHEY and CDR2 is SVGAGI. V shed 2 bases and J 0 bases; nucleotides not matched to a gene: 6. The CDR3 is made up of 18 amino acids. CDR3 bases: TGTGCCAGCAGTTACAGTGGACAGGGGGCCTTAGCCAAAAACATTCAGTACTTC. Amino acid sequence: CASSYSGQGALAKNIQYF.

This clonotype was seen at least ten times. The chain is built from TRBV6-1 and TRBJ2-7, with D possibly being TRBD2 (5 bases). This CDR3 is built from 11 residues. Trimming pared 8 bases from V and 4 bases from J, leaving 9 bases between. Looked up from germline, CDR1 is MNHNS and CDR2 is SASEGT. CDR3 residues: CASGTGYEQYF. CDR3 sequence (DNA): TGTGCCAGCGGTACGGGGTACGAGCAGTACTTC.

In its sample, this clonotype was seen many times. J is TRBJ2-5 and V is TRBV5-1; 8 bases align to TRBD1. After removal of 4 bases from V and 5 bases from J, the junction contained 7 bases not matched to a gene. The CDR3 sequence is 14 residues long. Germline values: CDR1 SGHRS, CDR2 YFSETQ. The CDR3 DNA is TGCGCCAGCAGCGTAGGACAGGGTTGGGAGACCCAGTACTTC. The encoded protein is CASSVGQGWETQYF.

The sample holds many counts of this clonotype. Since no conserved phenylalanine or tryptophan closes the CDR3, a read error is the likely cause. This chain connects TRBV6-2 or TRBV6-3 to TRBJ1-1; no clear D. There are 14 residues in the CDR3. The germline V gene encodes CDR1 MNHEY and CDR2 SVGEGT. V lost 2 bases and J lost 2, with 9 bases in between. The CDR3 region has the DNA TGTGCCAGCAGTTACCTCGGACTCAACACTGAAGCTTTCTCT. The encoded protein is CASSYLGLNTEAFS.

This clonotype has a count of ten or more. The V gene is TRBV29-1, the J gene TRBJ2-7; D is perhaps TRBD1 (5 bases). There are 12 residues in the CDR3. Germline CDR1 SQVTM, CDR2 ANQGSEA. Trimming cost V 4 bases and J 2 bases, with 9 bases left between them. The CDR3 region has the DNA TGCAGCGTTGCTACAGGAGCCTACGAGCAGTACTTC. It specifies CSVATGAYEQYF.

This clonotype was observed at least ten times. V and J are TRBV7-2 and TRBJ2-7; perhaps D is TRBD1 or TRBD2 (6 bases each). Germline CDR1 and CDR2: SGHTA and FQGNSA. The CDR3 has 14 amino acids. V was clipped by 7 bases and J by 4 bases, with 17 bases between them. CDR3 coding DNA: TGTGCCAGCACTCGGTCTAGGGGGGAATACGAGCAGTACTTC. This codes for CASTRSRGEYEQYF.

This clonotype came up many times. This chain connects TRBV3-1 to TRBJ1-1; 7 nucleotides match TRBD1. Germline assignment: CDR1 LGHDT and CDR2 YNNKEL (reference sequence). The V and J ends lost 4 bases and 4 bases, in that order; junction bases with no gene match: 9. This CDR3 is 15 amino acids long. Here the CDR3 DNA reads TGTGCCAGCAGCCGATTAAACAGGGGAAGCACTGAAGCTTTCTTT. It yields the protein CASSRLNRGSTEAFF.

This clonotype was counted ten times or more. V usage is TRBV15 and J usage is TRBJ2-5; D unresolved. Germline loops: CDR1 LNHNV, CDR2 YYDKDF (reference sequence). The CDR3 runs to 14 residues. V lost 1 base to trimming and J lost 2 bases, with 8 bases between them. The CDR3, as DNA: TGTGCCACCAGCAGAGCAGAAACTCAAGAGACCCAGTACTTC. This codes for CATSRAETQETQYF.

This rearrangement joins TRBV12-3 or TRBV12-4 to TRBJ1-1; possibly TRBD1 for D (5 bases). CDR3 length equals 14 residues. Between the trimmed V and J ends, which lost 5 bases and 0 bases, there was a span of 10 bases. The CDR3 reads CASSGTGVNTEAFF. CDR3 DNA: TGTGCCAGCAGTGGAACAGGAGTGAACACTGAAGCTTTCTTT.

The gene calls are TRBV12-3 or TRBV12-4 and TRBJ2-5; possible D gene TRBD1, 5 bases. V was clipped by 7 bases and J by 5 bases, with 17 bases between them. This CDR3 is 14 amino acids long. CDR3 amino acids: CASTRTQGGETQYF. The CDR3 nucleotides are TGTGCCAGCACCCGAACGCAGGGTGGCGAGACCCAGTACTTC.